The entry below describes one T cell receptor (beta chain). The data are from a study of blood T cell repertoires in COVID-19. Study at large: The United States, Italy and Spain provided the acute and convalescent COVID-19 samples.

This CDR3 spans 14 amino acids. V gave up 7 bases and J gave up 4 bases, with 16 bases separating them. Germline V lookup: CDR1 MDHEN, CDR2 SYDVKM. Cohorts were based on clinical histories the participants reported. Cohort 3 recovered donors had two negative PCRs, clearance, or symptom resolution. In the authors' workflow: By means of reference gene primer amplification, nucleated cell counts were estimated. Sequencing was performed with immunoSEQ multiplex PCR; in TCRdb, only in-frame clones are kept and a portion is missing. V and J calls and clone size are given by that table; D and trimming were obtained from the DNA. The sample lists about 320,000 clones, approximately 88% occurring once.

This clonotype was obtained from a man aged 60 to 75 who had recovered from COVID-19. Sequencing input: PBMCs or T cells enriched from blood (not recorded which). The chain employs TRBV28 and TRBJ1-1; the D gene is possibly TRBD1 (5 bases). CDR3 in amino acids: CASKRGMVFTEAFF. Here the CDR3 DNA reads TGTGCCAGCAAACGGGGGATGGTCTTCACTGAAGCTTTCTTT.